The T cell receptor (beta chain) under discussion was sequenced for a study of shared clonotypes between healthy human individuals. About the study: Per-donor plates numbered three CD4 naive, three CD4 memory, two CD8 naive and one CD8 memory.

Study outcomes and limitations: Naive CD4 clonotypes were shared across a handful of donors at around 5.4%.

TCRdb's table, derived via immunoSEQ multiplex PCR, lists solely in-frame clones and lacks some. The table shows some 2,000,000 clones, with approximately 94% occurring only once. Germline assignment: CDR1 MNHNS and CDR2 SASEGT. The CDR3 runs to 13 residues. The V end lost 4 bases, the J end lost 3 bases, and 10 bases lay between the germline ends. Donors comprised only Caucasian adults living in Nashville, Tennessee. Remarks on this clone: Its antigen is still unknown.

This TCR came from a man younger than 30 in good health. The V call is TRBV6-1, the J call TRBJ2-7, with no clear D. Sequencing was done on a sample of naive CD4+ T cells sorted from blood. The subset here: CD45RA+ positively selected. The CDR3 loop is CASSAYNFYEQYF. The DNA for the CDR3 is TGTGCCAGCAGTGCATACAATTTCTACGAGCAGTACTTC.